The rows below give T cell receptor beta chains drawn from one sample of a study of T cell repertoires in cytomegalovirus infection. TCRdb re-called the reads through MiXCR, storing one row per CDR3 protein. This sample carries roughly 700,000 distinct CDR3 sequences, around 30% of them seen once, and the ten largest clones take 15% to 20%. These receptors' antigens are unknown. This sample comprised cultured PBMCs, obtained from culture after CMV antigen stimulation. These receptors originate from a human donor in good health (CMV status not recorded). Some clones in this sample may be carry-over from other donors' samples. Each CDR3 is given with its conserved first and last residue. A D gene is named only where the DNA matches it firmly. The size of a clone is reported for some rows only, either as once, few or many, or as a class for expanded clones.

>many|TRBV7-2|TRBJ2-3|NA
CASSLVRPMTDTQYF
TGTGCCAGCAGCTTAGTCCGTCCGATGACAGATACGCAGTATTTT
>NA|TRBV7-2|TRBJ1-5|NA
CASSKGFGNQPQHF
TGTGCCAGCAGTAAGGGCTTCGGCAATCAGCCCCAGCATTTT
>few|TRBV7-2|TRBJ1-5|NA
CASSTRPNQPQHF
TGTGCCAGCAGCACCCGACCCAATCAGCCCCAGCATTTT
>once|TRBV6-2/TRBV6-3|TRBJ1-2|NA
CASSYGTNYGYTF
TGTGCCAGCAGTTACGGGACCAACTATGGCTACACCTTC
>NA|TRBV12-3/TRBV12-4|TRBJ2-7|NA
CASSNSIEQYF
TGTGCCAGCAGCAACTCGATCGAGCAGTACTTC
>NA|TRBV5-6|TRBJ2-1|TRBD2
CASARRLAGDDEQFF
TGTGCCAGCGCCCGGAGACTAGCGGGAGATGATGAGCAGTTCTTC
>NA|TRBV11-2|TRBJ2-3|TRBD1
CASSPDRDYTDTQYF
TGTGCCAGCAGCCCCGACAGGGATTACACAGATACGCAGTATTTT
>NA|TRBV27|TRBJ2-2|TRBD2
CASRGLGLAGGDGELFF
TGTGCCAGCAGGGGCTTGGGACTAGCGGGGGGAGACGGGGAGCTGTTTTTT
>NA|TRBV20-1|TRBJ2-1|NA
CSARALWGFTGPNYNEQFF
TGCAGTGCTAGAGCCCTATGGGGCTTCACGGGACCCAACTACAATGAGCAGTTCTTC
>few|TRBV12-3/TRBV12-4|TRBJ1-5|NA
CASSIRQSNQPQHF
TGTGCCAGCAGTATACGACAGAGCAATCAGCCCCAGCATTTT
>NA|TRBV6-2/TRBV6-3|TRBJ1-6|NA
CASSPLIRGNSPLHF
TGTGCCAGCAGCCCCCTCATCCGGGGAAATTCACCCCTCCACTTT
>many|TRBV28|TRBJ2-5|NA
CASRRLSGEETQYF
TGTGCCAGCAGACGGTTATCAGGGGAAGAGACCCAGTACTTC
>NA|TRBV12-3/TRBV12-4|TRBJ2-3|NA
CASRYRGTQYF
TGTGCCAGCAGATACCGTGGTACGCAGTATTTT
>NA|TRBV2|TRBJ1-5|NA
CASTPWADQPQHF
TGTGCCAGCACCCCTTGGGCGGATCAGCCCCAGCATTTT
>NA|TRBV28|TRBJ2-1|NA
CASSSTVNEQFF
TGTGCCAGCAGTTCGACAGTAAATGAGCAGTTCTTC
>few|TRBV2|TRBJ2-6|TRBD1
CARRTGHSSGANVLTF
TGTGCCAGGAGGACAGGTCATTCCTCTGGGGCCAACGTCCTGACTTTC
>NA|TRBV20-1|TRBJ2-3|TRBD2
CSANLAGGFDTQYF
TGCAGTGCCAACCTAGCGGGGGGGTTTGATACGCAGTATTTT
>NA|TRBV2|TRBJ2-2|TRBD2
CASSPPSGRPGELFF
TGTGCCAGCAGTCCACCTAGCGGGAGGCCCGGGGAGCTGTTTTTT
>many|TRBV7-2|TRBJ2-1|TRBD1
CASSFQGTGTYNEQFF
TGTGCCAGCAGCTTTCAGGGGACAGGGACCTACAATGAGCAGTTCTTC
>NA|TRBV5-6|TRBJ2-1|NA
CASSIRGRYNEQFF
TGTGCCAGCAGCATTCGGGGACGGTACAATGAGCAGTTCTTC
>few|TRBV19|TRBJ2-7|NA
CASSPRWGQGAYEQYF
TGTGCCAGTAGTCCGCGCTGGGGCCAAGGGGCCTACGAGCAGTACTTC
>NA|TRBV7-2|TRBJ2-5|NA
CASSRAGPTQETQYF
TGTGCCAGCAGCCGTGCGGGACCAACTCAAGAGACCCAGTACTTC
>few|TRBV20-1|TRBJ1-5|TRBD1
CSARSPGQFNQPQHF
TGCAGTGCTAGATCCCCGGGACAGTTCAATCAGCCCCAGCATTTT
>few|TRBV7-8|TRBJ2-1|TRBD2
CASSASGVVEQFF
TGTGCCAGCAGCGCTAGCGGGGTGGTTGAGCAGTTCTTC
>NA|TRBV10-3|TRBJ1-3|NA
CAISEWNPSSGNTIYF
TGTGCCATCAGTGAGTGGAACCCAAGCTCTGGAAACACCATATATTTT
>few|TRBV7-2|TRBJ2-7|NA
CASSAYDEQYF
TGTGCCAGCAGCGCCTATGACGAGCAGTACTTC
>once|TRBV4-2|TRBJ2-5|TRBD2
CASSQDGLAVETQYF
TGTGCCAGCAGCCAAGATGGACTAGCAGTAGAGACCCAGTACTTC
>NA|TRBV20-1|TRBJ1-5|TRBD1
CSGLRGQIGQPQHF
TGCAGTGGCCTCAGGGGGCAGATAGGGCAGCCCCAGCATTTT
>many|TRBV7-2|TRBJ2-5|TRBD2
CASSSGLAGGRGIGETQYF
TGTGCCAGCAGCTCGGGACTAGCGGGAGGGAGGGGGATCGGAGAGACCCAGTACTTC
>NA|TRBV20-1|TRBJ2-1|TRBD2
CSAAGLAVSSSYNEQFF
TGCAGTGCTGCGGGACTAGCGGTCTCCAGCTCCTACAATGAGCAGTTCTTC
>NA|TRBV11-2|TRBJ2-5|NA
CASSWSGATVETQYF
TGTGCCAGCAGCTGGTCGGGGGCCACGGTGGAGACCCAGTACTTC
>few|TRBV7-8|TRBJ1-1|TRBD1
CASGPYPRGQGAAEAFF
TGTGCCAGCGGACCGTATCCGAGGGGACAGGGTGCGGCTGAAGCTTTCTTT
>once|TRBV10-3|TRBJ2-1|TRBD1
CAISETDRRYYNEQFF
TGTGCCATCAGTGAGACGGACAGGAGATACTACAATGAGCAGTTCTTC
>few|TRBV6-1|TRBJ1-5|TRBD1
CASRWTGGNQPQHF
TGTGCCAGCAGATGGACAGGAGGGAATCAGCCCCAGCATTTT
>NA|TRBV7-2|TRBJ1-1|NA
CASTPGRAYTEAFF
TGTGCCAGCACCCCCGGCAGGGCTTACACTGAAGCTTTCTTT
>few|TRBV4-2|TRBJ2-2|TRBD2
CASSQPPAMRGGLGELFF
TGTGCCAGCAGCCAACCTCCCGCTATGCGGGGGGGTCTCGGGGAGCTGTTTTTT
>NA|TRBV6-2/TRBV6-3|TRBJ2-1|TRBD1
CASSYKGDRAYNEQFF
TGTGCCAGCAGTTACAAGGGGGACAGGGCATACAATGAGCAGTTCTTC
>few|TRBV27|TRBJ2-7|TRBD2
CASSPKLAGRDSYEQYF
TGTGCCAGCAGTCCCAAACTAGCGGGGAGGGATTCGTACGAGCAGTACTTC
>NA|TRBV5-6|TRBJ1-6|NA
CASSLIQGDSPLHF
TGTGCCAGCAGCTTGATACAGGGTGATTCACCCCTCCACTTT
>NA|TRBV4-1|TRBJ2-7|NA
CASSPTNYGEQYF
TGCGCCAGCAGCCCCACTAACTACGGCGAGCAGTACTTC
>many|TRBV7-8|TRBJ2-3|TRBD2
CASHPVAGGADTQYF
TGTGCCAGCCATCCAGTTGCGGGAGGTGCAGATACGCAGTATTTT
>NA|TRBV7-2|TRBJ2-1|TRBD2
CANSTGLAGVAQFF
TGTGCCAACAGCACGGGACTAGCGGGAGTAGCCCAGTTCTTC
>NA|TRBV6-5|TRBJ1-1|TRBD1
CASSPFRGEYTEAFF
TGTGCCAGCAGCCCATTCAGGGGGGAGTACACTGAAGCTTTCTTT
>NA|TRBV27|TRBJ2-7|NA
CASSPIPSSYEQYF
TGTGCCAGCAGCCCGATCCCGAGCTCCTACGAGCAGTACTTC
>NA|TRBV4-1|TRBJ1-4|NA
CASSHGRSPRGGKLFF
TGCGCCAGCAGTCACGGGCGCAGTCCTCGCGGGGGGAAACTGTTTTTT